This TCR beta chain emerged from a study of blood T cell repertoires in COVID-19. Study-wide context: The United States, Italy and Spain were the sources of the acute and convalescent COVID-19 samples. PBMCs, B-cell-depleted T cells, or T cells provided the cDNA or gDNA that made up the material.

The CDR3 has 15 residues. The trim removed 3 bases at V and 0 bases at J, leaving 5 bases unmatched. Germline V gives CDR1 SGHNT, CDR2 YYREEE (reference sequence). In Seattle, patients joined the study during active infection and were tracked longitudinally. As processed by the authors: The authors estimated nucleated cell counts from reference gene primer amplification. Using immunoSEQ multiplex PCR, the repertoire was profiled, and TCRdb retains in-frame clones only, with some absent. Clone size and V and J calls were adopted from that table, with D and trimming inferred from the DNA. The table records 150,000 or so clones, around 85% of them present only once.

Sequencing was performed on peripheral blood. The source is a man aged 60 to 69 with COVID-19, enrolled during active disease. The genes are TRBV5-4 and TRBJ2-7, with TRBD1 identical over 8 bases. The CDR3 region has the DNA TGTGCCAGCAGCTCAGGGGGCTCCGGCTCCTACGAGCAGTACTTC. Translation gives CASSSGGSGSYEQYF.